This is a list of T cell receptor beta chains from one sample in a study of OX40 agonist ivuxolimab in advanced cancers. Profiled with immunoSEQ multiplex PCR; TCRdb holds only in-frame clones, not every one. Altogether more than 60,000 clones are present, around 91% being singletons, with the ten largest covering 13% to 15%. Specimen: CD4+ or CD8+ T cells sorted from blood, collected in a trial of the OX40 agonist ivuxolimab. The receptors were gathered from an adult with an advanced solid tumor such as melanoma, head and neck, liver or kidney cancer. CDR3s include the opening cysteine and the closing phenylalanine or tryptophan. Fields, in order: CDR3 length, V gene, clone size, D gene, J gene, CDR3 protein, CDR3 DNA. The D gene is left open where the match is weak. Rows give clone size only sometimes, using once, few, many, or a class for an expanded clone.

15	TRBV9	once	TRBD1	TRBJ2-7	CASSVVGQGSDEQYF	TGTGCCAGCAGCGTAGTGGGACAGGGGTCGGACGAGCAGTACTTC
10	TRBV6-4	.	.	TRBJ2-5	CASVQETQYF	TGTGCCAGTGTCCAAGAGACCCAGTACTTC
13	TRBV27	.	.	TRBJ1-3	CASSPRAGNTIYF	TGTGCCAGCAGTCCGCGGGCTGGAAACACCATATATTTT
13	TRBV5-6	.	.	TRBJ2-7	CASSAGTTYEQYF	TGTGCCAGCAGCGCAGGGACCACCTACGAGCAGTACTTC
16	TRBV14	.	TRBD2	TRBJ2-7	CASSHALTSGSLEQYF	TGTGCCAGCAGCCATGCGCTGACTAGCGGGAGTCTCGAGCAGTACTTC
13	TRBV6-1	.	.	TRBJ2-7	CASSEDGFYEQYF	TGTGCCAGCAGTGAAGACGGGTTTTACGAGCAGTACTTC
15	TRBV19	.	TRBD1	TRBJ1-5	CASSTLQGSNQPQHF	TGTGCCAGTAGTACACTACAGGGGAGCAATCAGCCCCAGCATTTT
12	TRBV27	.	.	TRBJ2-1	CASSSGTPEQFF	TGTGCCAGCAGTTCCGGGACTCCTGAGCAGTTCTTC
15	TRBV7-9	.	TRBD2	TRBJ2-1	CASSGRGSSGNEQFF	TGTGCCAGCAGCGGTCGCGGGTCTAGCGGTAATGAGCAGTTCTTC
16	TRBV7-9	.	TRBD1	TRBJ1-6	CASSTRTGGFGSPLHF	TGTGCCAGCAGCACGCGGACAGGGGGCTTTGGTTCACCCCTCCACTTT
15	TRBV5-4	once	.	TRBJ2-3	CASSPGWGRPDTQYF	TGTGCCAGCAGCCCGGGTTGGGGGCGGCCAGATACGCAGTATTTT
11	TRBV27	.	.	TRBJ1-1	CASSRGSEAFF	TGTGCCAGCAGTCGGGGATCTGAAGCTTTCTTT
14	TRBV18	.	TRBD2	TRBJ2-7	CASSPGTSGYEQYF	TGTGCCAGCTCACCAGGGACTAGCGGCTACGAGCAGTACTTC
16	TRBV7-9	.	TRBD2	TRBJ2-5	CASSDPLAGGPETQYF	TGTGCCAGCAGCGACCCTTTAGCGGGAGGGCCCGAGACCCAGTACTTC
15	TRBV5-4	.	.	TRBJ2-2	CASSLDRDGVGELFF	TGTGCCAGCAGCTTGGACAGGGACGGGGTCGGGGAGCTGTTTTTT
16	TRBV27	.	TRBD2	TRBJ2-3	CASSSQIAGAADTQYF	TGTGCCAGCAGTTCCCAAATAGCGGGAGCGGCAGATACGCAGTATTTT
13	TRBV5-1	.	.	TRBJ1-1	CASSGQGNTEAFF	TGCGCCAGCAGCGGGCAGGGGAACACTGAAGCTTTCTTT
15	TRBV6-1	few	.	TRBJ2-1	CASSETRDTYNEQFF	TGTGCCAGCAGTGAAACACGGGATACCTACAATGAGCAGTTCTTC
15	TRBV2	.	TRBD2	TRBJ2-2	CASRSGRARGGELFF	TGTGCCAGCAGAAGCGGGAGGGCCCGAGGCGGGGAGCTGTTTTTT
14	TRBV6-5	.	TRBD1	TRBJ2-3	CASSWTGGTDTQYF	TGTGCCAGCAGTTGGACAGGGGGCACAGATACGCAGTATTTT
13	TRBV6-5	.	.	TRBJ1-2	CASSYSTAYGYTF	TGTGCCAGCAGTTACTCGACAGCCTATGGCTACACCTTC
15	TRBV5-4	.	.	TRBJ2-3	CASSLNPSATDTQYF	TGTGCCAGCAGCTTAAACCCTAGCGCTACAGATACGCAGTATTTT
12	TRBV10-2	.	.	TRBJ1-1	CASSEWEIEAFF	TGCGCCAGCAGTGAATGGGAAATTGAAGCTTTCTTT
16	TRBV7-2	.	.	TRBJ2-3	CASSHALAPSTDTQYF	TGTGCCAGCAGCCACGCACTAGCCCCTAGCACAGATACGCAGTATTTT
15	TRBV19	.	TRBD1	TRBJ2-5	CASSSLGQGPETQYF	TGTGCCAGTAGTTCTCTCGGACAGGGGCCGGAGACCCAGTACTTC
15	TRBV30	once	TRBD1	TRBJ2-7	CAWSVGPGTGYEQYF	TGTGCCTGGAGTGTAGGGCCGGGGACAGGGTATGAGCAGTACTTC
15	TRBV7-8	once	.	TRBJ1-2	CASSSYRVLDYGYTF	TGTGCCAGCAGCTCTTACAGGGTTTTAGACTATGGCTACACCTTC
14	TRBV7-9	.	.	TRBJ2-4	CASSPQSQGNIQYF	TGTGCCAGCAGCCCCCAATCCCAGGGGAACATTCAGTACTTC
16	TRBV12-5	.	.	TRBJ1-1	CASGLEPPTGNTEAFF	TGTGCTAGTGGTTTGGAACCACCCACAGGGAACACTGAAGCTTTCTTT
13	TRBV4-1	.	.	TRBJ2-1	CASSQGPSNEQFF	TGCGCCAGCAGCCAAGGACCGTCAAATGAGCAGTTCTTC
14	TRBV4-1	.	.	TRBJ2-2	CASSQDRFFGELFF	TGCGCCAGCAGCCAGGATCGGTTTTTCGGGGAGCTGTTTTTT
14	TRBV27	.	.	TRBJ1-1	CASSPGLGTTEAFF	TGTGCCAGCAGTCCTGGCCTTGGTACCACTGAAGCTTTCTTT
17	TRBV28	.	TRBD1	TRBJ2-7	CASSLIVGDRGRYEQYF	TGTGCCAGCAGTTTAATTGTAGGGGACAGGGGGCGATACGAGCAGTACTTC
13	TRBV5-4	.	.	TRBJ2-1	CASSLATYNEQFF	TGTGCCAGCAGCTTGGCAACCTACAATGAGCAGTTCTTC
12	TRBV2	.	.	TRBJ2-2	CALYWGPGELFF	TGTGCCCTTTATTGGGGACCCGGGGAGCTGTTTTTT
12	TRBV19	.	.	TRBJ2-2	CASITWAGELFF	TGTGCCAGTATCACGTGGGCCGGGGAGCTGTTTTTT
13	TRBV7-3	.	.	TRBJ2-7	CASSETTSYEQYF	TGTGCCAGCAGCGAGACAACTTCCTACGAGCAGTACTTC
10	TRBV9	.	.	TRBJ2-1	CASNTNEQFF	TGTGCCAGCAACACGAATGAGCAGTTCTTC
14	TRBV4-2	.	.	TRBJ2-2	CASSQAAEAGELFF	TGTGCCAGCAGCCAAGCTGCCGAGGCCGGGGAGCTGTTTTTT
15	TRBV10-2	.	TRBD2	TRBJ2-1	CASSLRKGGPNEQFF	TGCGCCAGCAGTCTTCGGAAGGGAGGGCCCAATGAGCAGTTCTTC
15	TRBV29-1	.	TRBD1	TRBJ2-7	CSVWGQGQGIYEQYF	TGCAGCGTTTGGGGACAGGGACAGGGGATCTACGAGCAGTACTTC
11	TRBV29-1	once	.	TRBJ2-1	CSGLRENEQFF	TGCAGCGGCCTCCGGGAGAATGAGCAGTTCTTC
16	TRBV5-4	.	TRBD2	TRBJ2-7	CASSLALGTSSYEQYF	TGTGCCAGCAGCTTGGCCCTAGGGACTAGTTCCTACGAGCAGTACTTC
15	TRBV25-1	.	TRBD2	TRBJ2-2	CASSEVAGGAGELFF	TGTGCCAGCAGCGAGGTAGCGGGGGGAGCCGGGGAGCTGTTTTTT
14	TRBV27	.	.	TRBJ1-6	CASSFQGGNSPLHF	TGTGCCAGCAGTTTCCAGGGCGGTAATTCACCCCTCCACTTT